This entry lists 23 T cell receptor beta chains sequenced from one sample in a study of cytomegalovirus exposure and HLA in healthy donors. Use of 60 Vbeta and 13 Jbeta primers characterized the PCR. Sequencing used immunoSEQ multiplex PCR; TCRdb keeps in-frame clones, though not all of them. In total, the table holds 150,000 to 250,000 clones. What was sequenced was PBMCs. These receptors were collected from a boy between 10 and 17 years old in good health and CMV-seronegative.

The chain joins TRBV19 to TRBJ2-7; the match to TRBD2 covers 8 bases. The V gene end was trimmed by 6 bases and the J gene end by 1 base; junction bases not matched to a gene: 8. Germline V gene lookup returns CDR1 LNHDA and CDR2 SQIVND (reference sequence). The CDR3 consists of 15 residues. The CDR3 is CASRRRRGESYEQYF. Here the CDR3 DNA reads TGTGCCAGTAGAAGACGGCGGGGGGAGTCCTACGAGCAGTACTTC.

The chain couples TRBV7-6 to TRBJ2-7; 10 bases match TRBD2. Per germline, CDR1 SGHVS and CDR2 FNYEAQ. There are 18 residues in the CDR3. Trimming cost V 3 bases and J 3 bases; bases outside gene matches: 14. CDR3 DNA: TGTGCCAGCAGCTTCTCAGCGGGGGGGCTGAGCATGGGCTACGAGCAGTACTTC. Translating it yields CASSFSAGGLSMGYEQYF. Together with reference TRBV7-6 and TRBJ2-7, the CDR3 gives the full variable domain: GAGVSQSPRYKVTKRGQDVALRCDPISGHVSLYWYRQALGQGPEFLTYFNYEAQQDKSGLPNDRFSAERPEGSISTLTIQRTEQRDSAMYRCASSFSAGGLSMGYEQYFGPGTRLTVT.

The chain has TRBV11-2 and TRBJ2-2, with 8 bases aligning to TRBD1. The CDR3 spans 15 residues. CDR1 is SGHAT, CDR2 FQNNGV, per germline. V dropped 7 bases and J dropped 4; count of bases not matched to a gene: 8. In DNA form, the CDR3 reads TGTGCCAGCAAGGGACAGGTTGAGGGCACCGGGGAGCTGTTTTTT. This codes for CASKGQVEGTGELFF.

The chain joins TRBV7-2 to TRBJ1-2; D gene unclear. Trimming shortened V by 4 bases and J by 4 bases, and 19 bases separated the two germline ends. The CDR3 is made up of 16 amino acids. Germline assignment: CDR1 SGHTA and CDR2 FQGNSA. The CDR3 coding sequence is TGTGCCAGCAGCTCCACCCCGGAGACGACTGTCTATGGCTACACCTTC. Translation: CASSSTPETTVYGYTF.

The V call is TRBV5-1, the J call TRBJ2-5, with TRBD2 matching 8 bases. This CDR3 region has 17 residues. Germline V gives CDR1 SGHRS, CDR2 YFSETQ. Trimming at V came to 2 bases and at J to 2 bases, leaving 11 bases not matched to a gene. This CDR3 reads CASSLSRAGDTQETQYF. The CDR3 DNA reads TGCGCCAGCAGCTTATCACGAGCGGGGGATACACAAGAGACCCAGTACTTC.

This chain connects TRBV27 to TRBJ2-6, with unresolved D. V lost 8 bases to trimming and J lost 1 base, with 12 bases between them. From germline, CDR1 is MNHEY and CDR2 SMNVEV (reference sequence). CDR3 length: 15 residues. For the CDR3, the DNA is TGTGCCAGCCGACCGAGCGTTTCTGGGGCCAACGTCCTGACTTTC. This sequence encodes CASRPSVSGANVLTF.

This sequence joins TRBV9 and TRBJ2-5; D might be TRBD2 (5 bases). Germline CDR1 reads SGDLS; CDR2 reads YYNGEE. The CDR3 is 16 residues long. V gave up 4 bases and J gave up 2 bases, with 18 bases separating them. The CDR3 DNA reads TGTGCCAGCAGCCCTGGGGATGTACGGGGTCAAGAGACCCAGTACTTC. Translation gives CASSPGDVRGQETQYF. The whole variable domain, filled in from reference TRBV9 and TRBJ2-5, reads DSGVTQTPKHLITATGQRVTLRCSPRSGDLSVYWYQQSLDQGLQFLIQYYNGEERAKGNILERFSAQQFPDLHSELNLSSLELGDSALYFCASSPGDVRGQETQYFGPGTRLLVL.

The chain carries TRBV5-4 and TRBJ1-1; 9 nucleotides match TRBD1. The CDR3 sequence is 15 residues long. The germline V gene has CDR1 SGHNT and CDR2 YYREEE (reference sequence). The junction had 12 bases not matched to a gene; V was cut back by 4 bases and J by 8 bases. The CDR3 nucleotides read TGTGCCAGCAGCAGTGGTTGGGACAGGGTTGCGGAAGCTTTCTTT. Its translation: CASSSGWDRVAEAFF.

The chain links TRBV10-3 to TRBJ2-3; TRBD2 aligns across 10 bases. The CDR3 runs 15 residues. Germline values: CDR1 ENHRY, CDR2 SYGVKD. The V gene end was trimmed by 3 bases and the J gene end by 4 bases; junction bases not matched to a gene: 4. In nucleotides, the CDR3 is TGTGCCATCAGTGATACAGGACTAGCGGCAGATACGCAGTATTTT. Translated: CAISDTGLAADTQYF.

The J gene is TRBJ1-4, the V gene TRBV7-6; no firm D call. The ends were cut back, 5 bases at V and 0 bases at J, with 13 bases in the middle. Germline V gives CDR1 SGHVS, CDR2 FNYEAQ. The CDR3 loop spans 16 amino acids. The CDR3 region has the DNA TGTGCCAGCAGCCCTATGTGGAGAGCAACTAATGAAAAACTGTTTTTT. Amino acid sequence: CASSPMWRATNEKLFF.

The chain carries TRBV6-5 and TRBJ2-7, with 10 bases fitting TRBD2. CDR1 is MNHEY and CDR2 is SVGAGI in the germline V gene. The V segment lost 0 bases and the J segment 6 bases; nucleotides outside the gene matches: 8. The CDR3 loop spans 16 amino acids. CDR3 region: CASSYSSSGGTAEQYF. The DNA of the CDR3 is TGTGCCAGCAGTTACTCTTCTAGCGGGGGAACAGCCGAGCAGTACTTC.

V is TRBV9 and J is TRBJ1-2, with 7 bases matching TRBD1. Germline lookup yields CDR1 SGDLS and CDR2 YYNGEE. J was trimmed by 4 bases and V by 3 bases; bases with no gene match: 3. CDR3 length: 13 amino acids. The CDR3 coding sequence is TGTGCCAGCAGCGGGGGACAGACCTATGGCTACACCTTC. Translated: CASSGGQTYGYTF.

The rearrangement links TRBV29-1 to TRBJ2-7; D may be TRBD1 (6 bases). V lost 6 bases, J lost 1 base, and 10 bases lay in between. CDR1 SQVTM and CDR2 ANQGSEA come from the germline V gene. The CDR3 contains 12 residues. As DNA, the CDR3 is TGCAGCGTCGTACAGGGTTCCTACGAGCAGTACTTC. Translated, it gives CSVVQGSYEQYF.

This chain links TRBV7-2 with TRBJ2-7; 12 bases match TRBD2. CDR1 and CDR2 (germline): SGHTA, FQGNSA. V dropped 3 bases and J dropped 7; count of bases not matched to a gene: 4. CDR3 length: 14 amino acids. The CDR3 nucleotides are TGTGCCAGCAGCTTCCTAGCGGGGGGGGATGAGCAGTACTTC. Translated: CASSFLAGGDEQYF.

The V gene is TRBV6-4, the J gene TRBJ2-3; D possibly corresponds to TRBD1 (6 bases). V was pared by 3 bases and J by 3 bases, with 25 bases between. The CDR3 runs to 19 residues. CDR1 is MRHNA, CDR2 SNTAGT, per germline. The CDR3, as DNA: TGTGCCAGCAGTGAGTCATACTTTCTCGGGACAAGGAGGACAGATACGCAGTATTTT. Translation gives CASSESYFLGTRRTDTQYF.

This chain joins TRBV28 and TRBJ2-5, with a weak D call TRBD1 (6 bases). The J call may be faulty, since TRBJ2-7 better matches the DNA end. Germline CDR1 and CDR2: MDHEN and SYDVKM. This CDR3 is 16 amino acids long. CDR3 in amino acids: CASSDDSGDLSYEQYF. The CDR3 DNA is TGTGCCAGCAGCGACGACTCAGGGGATCTCTCCTACGAGCAGTACTTC.

This sequence joins TRBV2 and TRBJ2-5; D is perhaps TRBD1 (5 bases). The J call may be in error: the DNA end matches TRBJ2-7 better. Germline V gives CDR1 SNHLY, CDR2 FYNNEI. The CDR3 runs 14 residues. Written as DNA, the CDR3 is TGTGCCAGCCGAGAGCAGGGAACCTCCTACGAGCAGTACTTC. It specifies CASREQGTSYEQYF.

The chain links TRBV19 to TRBJ1-1, with D uncertain. The CDR3 length is 13 residues. The germline V and J ends were trimmed by 3 bases and 10 bases, with 15 bases remaining between them. Germline V CDR1 and CDR2: LNHDA, SQIVND (reference sequence). CDR3 DNA sequence: TGTGCCAGTAGTATTCAAGACCCCAGCGGAGCTTTCTTT. Translation gives CASSIQDPSGAFF.

The chain combines TRBV11-3 with TRBJ2-3; unclear D gene. Trimming pared 5 bases from V and 1 base from J, leaving 7 bases between. CDR1 and CDR2 from the germline V gene are SGHNT and YENEEA. The CDR3 is 13 residues long. CDR3 sequence reads: CASSPRGTDTQYF. The CDR3 DNA follows: TGTGCCAGCAGCCCCCGGGGCACAGATACGCAGTATTTT.

The genes are TRBV5-1 and TRBJ2-1; perhaps TRBD2 as D (7 bases). Germline V CDR1 and CDR2: SGHRS, YFSETQ. The CDR3 loop spans 16 amino acids. V was clipped by 4 bases and J by 0 bases, with 14 bases between them. In DNA, the CDR3 is TGCGCCAGCAGCGGACTAGGGGGAGTCTCCTACAATGAGCAGTTCTTC. Translated, it gives CASSGLGGVSYNEQFF. Full variable domain (remainder filled in from reference TRBV5-1 and TRBJ2-1): KAGVTQTPRYLIKTRGQQVTLSCSPISGHRSVSWYQQTPGQGLQFLFEYFSETQRNKGNFPGRFSGRQFSNSRSEMNVSTLELGDSALYLCASSGLGGVSYNEQFFGPGTRLTVL.

The rearrangement links TRBV29-1 to TRBJ2-2, with D tentatively TRBD2 (6 bases). This CDR3 has 12 residues. Germline CDR1 SQVTM, CDR2 ANQGSEA. V lost 7 bases and J 3 bases, leaving 9 bases between the germline ends. CDR3 loop: CSGGEYTGELFF. The CDR3 DNA is TGCAGCGGGGGGGAGTACACCGGGGAGCTGTTTTTT.

The rearrangement joins TRBV5-4 to TRBJ1-1; D not resolved. V lost 4 bases, J lost 2 bases, and 15 bases lay in between. The germline gives CDR1 SGHNT, CDR2 YYREEE (reference sequence). This CDR3 spans 15 amino acids. The CDR3 loop reads CASSPGSLPNTEAFF. In DNA, the CDR3 is TGTGCCAGCAGCCCCGGGAGCCTACCCAACACTGAAGCTTTCTTT.

The chain combines TRBV18 with TRBJ2-5; 7 bases align to TRBD2. The better agreement between TRBJ2-7 and the DNA end casts doubt on the J call. This CDR3 has 15 amino acids. Germline-derived CDR1 and CDR2 are KGHSH and LQKENI. The CDR3: CASSSSRRGTYEQYF. In nucleotides, the CDR3 is TGTGCCAGCTCTTCCTCTCGGCGGGGGACCTACGAGCAGTACTTC.